What follows is one TCR beta chain and its context. Its antigen is currently unknown. The deep-level immunoSEQ assay was used. Assay: immunoSEQ multiplex PCR; the TCRdb copy retains only in-frame clones and omits some. The sample lists 1.5 million to 2.5 million clones, around 96% occurring once. This sample was included in a study of shared clonotypes between healthy human individuals. Study in general: For every donor, three CD4 naive, three CD4 memory, two CD8 naive and one CD8 memory plates were used. Findings of the study overall: Represented genetic and exposure-history diversity was restricted by having few donors. The study found 4.5% to 5% of naive CD4 clonotypes shared across a few donors.

CD45RO-negative, CCR7-positively selected cells formed the naive CD8 fraction, excluding terminally differentiated effector memory CD45RA+ cells. The CDR3 contains 18 residues. The germline V gene has CDR1 MDHEN and CDR2 SYDVKM. Trimming cost V 2 bases and J 3 bases; bases outside gene matches: 11. Sequenced input: naive CD8+ T cells sorted from blood. This receptor was identified in a young man in good health. The chain couples TRBV28 to TRBJ1-5; 9 bases match TRBD1. In DNA form, the CDR3 reads TGTGCCAGCAGTTTACCCTCCACAGGGGGCTTTGACAATCAGCCCCAGCATTTT. Encoded protein: CASSLPSTGGFDNQPQHF.